This T cell receptor (beta chain) was identified during a study of vaccination and CD4 T cells after COVID-19. Across the whole study: The BNT162b2 or mRNA-1273 vaccine was given to participants in two doses.

Germline V gene lookup returns CDR1 SGHTA and CDR2 FQGNSA. The CDR3 runs 15 residues. V lost 1 base and J 4 bases, leaving 13 bases between the germline ends. This clonotype occurred a few times. Its antigen is not known. Study-wide findings and caveats: Within the convalescent patients, spike mono-reactivity was found in 304 of 307 vaccine-specific clones.

The Oncomine TCR Beta short-read assay was applied to DNA of cultured CD4+ T cells. Scientists extracted genomic DNA from CD4+ T cells grown in culture. TCRdb re-derived calls from the PCR reads in MiXCR, one entry per CDR3 protein. The table has approximately 13,000 distinct CDR3 sequences, 25% to 30% seen once. Regarding treatment: approximately 9-day PBMC culture with coronavirus spike peptide pools or control peptides (ViraFEST assay). The ViraFEST method relied on peptide pools to expand antigen-specific T cells, followed by TCR sequencing. The sequencing here drew on CD4+ T cells from blood, cultured in vitro, taken before SARS-CoV-2 vaccination. The receptor's source is a human donor who received a COVID-19 vaccine. The chain links TRBV7-2 to TRBJ2-5, with D perhaps TRBD2 (7 bases). The DNA for the CDR3 is TGTGCCAGCAGCTTAGAGGGGGGGCGGGGAGAGACCCAGTACTTC. Protein product: CASSLEGGRGETQYF.